The following is a T cell receptor (beta chain) sequence with its context. No antigen is known for it. Clones were sequenced by immunoSEQ multiplex PCR, and TCRdb holds only the in-frame ones, with some missing. This sample has fewer than 1,300 clones, with more than 80% found just once. Deletions cut 2 bases from V and 1 base from J, with 0 bases between. Germline lookup yields CDR1 SGDLS and CDR2 YYNGEE. The CDR3 is 12 amino acids. The data originate from a study of monozygotic twins with cystic fibrosis. Whole-study findings and limits: Low clonality (median about 0.0095) suggested a mostly naive repertoire. Age, concordance and disease severity did not associate with shared CDR3 numbers. Monozygotic CF twins shared more identical nucleotide clonotypes than unrelated patients.

This chain connects TRBV9 to TRBJ2-2; D call uncertain. The clonotype comes from a boy aged 5-17 years with cystic fibrosis. Material for sequencing was blood. CDR3 in amino acids: CASSVNTGELFF. The CDR3 DNA sequence: TGTGCCAGCAGCGTGAACACCGGGGAGCTGTTTTTT.